This T cell receptor beta chain was recorded in a study of T cells in Graves' hyperthyroidism and ophthalmopathy (dated by TCRdb to the late 2010s). Context from the whole study: Peripheral blood was sampled at the time of initial diagnosis, prior to any treatment. In several Graves' hyperthyroidism patients, the study also compared T-cell repertoires from thyroid tissue with T-cell repertoires from blood. The 90 or so discovery patients were randomly split 7:3 into training and test sets. After blood sampling, hyperthyroidism patients were treated with methimazole at a starting dose of 30 mg daily, and ophthalmopathy patients were treated with high-dose intravenous methylprednisolone. TCR Vbeta CDR3 sequencing of approximately 140 peripheral blood samples (approximately 44 ophthalmopathy, under 80 hyperthyroidism and some 17 progressor patients) is reported in the paper. Whether ophthalmopathy could be predicted prospectively was tested in an independent validation cohort made up of fewer than 20 hyperthyroidism patients plus 17 patients who later progressed to ophthalmopathy. To identify distinguishing TCR V-J signatures, a discovery cohort of 95 to 100 patients was used, comprising 43 with Graves' ophthalmopathy and about 59 with stable Graves' hyperthyroidism. Study-wide findings and limitations: Most expanded thyroid clonotypes (frequency above 0.001) were also detected in blood, a finding suggesting that blood repertoires may reflect thyroid immune responses. In validation, the model predicted progression to ophthalmopathy a median of about 6.8 months before onset, with approximately 68% sensitivity and roughly 77% specificity. A model built on a 13 V-J signature distinguished ophthalmopathy from stable hyperthyroidism, reaching around 87% sensitivity and approximately 83% specificity in cross-validation and 80%/75% in testing. Sample size was not statistically predetermined, and blinding of investigators to group allocation was not performed.

The CDR3 goes from the cysteine to the phenylalanine over 14 residues. Just CDR3 DNA is preserved here, 42 bases in frame from base 1. CDR1 and CDR2 are read off the germline V gene (reference sequence) as DFQATT and SNEGSKA. V is trimmed back by 2 bases and J by 1 base, and the junction contains 3 bases that no gene match accounts for. The TCR beta CDR3 regions were amplified from the RNA transcripts. A first-round RT-PCR of the TCR CDR3 used the HTBI primer set with the Qiagen OneStep RT-PCR kit. Libraries were constructed in a second round of multiplex PCR, after which size selection and purification were carried out. Libraries were sequenced paired-end with 100 bp reads on an Illumina HiSeq2000. The source study handled its data this way. Raw data were processed with SOAPnuke, discarding reads with adapters, uncalled bases, mean Phred below 15, or no exact constant-primer or identifier match. COPE v1.2.5 was used to merge the high-quality paired reads, and each unique nucleotide sequence was defined as a clonotype. Clonotypes were aligned to IMGT TRBV, TRBD and TRBJ reference segments using MiTCR v1.1. Analysis was restricted to V-J combinations with a frequency above 0.0001, which covered roughly 99% of repertoires. The TCS score was defined as F50 (clonal expansion) divided by E x V (chaos), with BLOSUM62-based TCRdist calculated between CDR3 peptides within each V-J. Welch's t-statistics and random forest reduced several hundred V-J features to 13, which were used in a naive Bayes classifier (R e1071). In TCRdb, the public reads were trimmed at Q25 with fastp and aligned with MiXCR, with productive beta chains retained. Every CDR3 protein is listed once, alongside the most common genes and DNA of its rows. Clone size and V and J calls follow TCRdb, not the original study. This sample comprises 500,000 or so distinct CDR3 sequences, over 15% of them detected only once. The ten biggest clones cover 15% to 20% of the sample.

In the ophthalmopathy patients, disease was moderately to severely active, with a Clinical Activity Score of 3 or more, a NOSPECS grade of 4 or more, and a duration of less than 3 months. Exclusion was applied to patients with uncontrolled infections, other autoimmune diseases, pregnancy or lactation. Diagnoses were established on the basis of clinical symptoms, serum thyroxine and TRAb, thyroid ultrasound, and orbital computed tomography. PBMCs were isolated from about 9 ml of fresh peripheral blood by Ficoll-Paque density gradient centrifugation. Total RNA was extracted with Trizol reagent, and quality was checked on an Agilent 2100 Bioanalyzer. This clonotype was recorded many times. Its cognate antigen has yet to be identified. Base quality data are lacking; no much larger clone is found one base away.

The sequence was collected from a woman between 18 and 29 years old with Graves' ophthalmopathy. Rearrangement joined TRBV20-1 to TRBJ2-7; 9 nucleotides in the junction match TRBD1. The sample taken for sequencing was blood. The CDR3 is CSARTGGKSYEQYF. Read as DNA, the sequence is TGCAGTGCTAGAACAGGGGGCAAATCCTACGAGCAGTACTTC.